This T cell receptor (beta chain) appears in the sequencing data of a study of neoadjuvant anti-PD-1 for oral cavity cancer. This CDR3 is 13 amino acids long. V shed 9 bases, J shed 8 bases, and the junction held 10 bases outside the gene matches. The V gene's germline CDR1 is SGHRS and CDR2 YFSETQ. Generated by immunoSEQ multiplex PCR, the TCRdb table keeps only in-frame clones and is missing some. Here the sample spans some 15,000 clones, about 66% being singletons. Cohort: HPV-negative, locally advanced oral cavity squamous cell carcinoma patients. Analysis of PBMCs was direct, with no culture step.

This sequence joins TRBV5-1 and TRBJ1-4; 7 nucleotides line up with TRBD1. The clonotype was recovered from a person aged 40 to 85 with oral cavity squamous cell carcinoma. The source was PBMCs, collected before nivolumab (anti-PD-1) treatment. The CDR3, as DNA: TGCGCCACCAGGGGGACAGCCTCCGAAAAACTGTTTTTT. Protein: CATRGTASEKLFF.